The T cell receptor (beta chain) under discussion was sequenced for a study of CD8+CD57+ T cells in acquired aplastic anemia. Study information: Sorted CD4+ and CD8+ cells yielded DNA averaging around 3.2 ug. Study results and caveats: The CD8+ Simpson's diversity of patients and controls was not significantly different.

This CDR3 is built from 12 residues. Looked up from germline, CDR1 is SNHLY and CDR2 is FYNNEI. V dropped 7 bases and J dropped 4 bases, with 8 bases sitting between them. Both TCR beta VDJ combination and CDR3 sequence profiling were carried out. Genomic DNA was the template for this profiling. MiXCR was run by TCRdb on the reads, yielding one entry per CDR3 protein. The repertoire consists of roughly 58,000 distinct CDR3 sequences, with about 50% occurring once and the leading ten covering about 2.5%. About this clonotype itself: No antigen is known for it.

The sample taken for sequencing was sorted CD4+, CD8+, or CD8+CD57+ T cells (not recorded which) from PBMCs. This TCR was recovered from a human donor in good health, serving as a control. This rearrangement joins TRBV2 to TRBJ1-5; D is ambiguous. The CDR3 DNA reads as TGTGCCAGCATGGTTGGTAATCAGCCCCAGCATTTT. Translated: CASMVGNQPQHF.